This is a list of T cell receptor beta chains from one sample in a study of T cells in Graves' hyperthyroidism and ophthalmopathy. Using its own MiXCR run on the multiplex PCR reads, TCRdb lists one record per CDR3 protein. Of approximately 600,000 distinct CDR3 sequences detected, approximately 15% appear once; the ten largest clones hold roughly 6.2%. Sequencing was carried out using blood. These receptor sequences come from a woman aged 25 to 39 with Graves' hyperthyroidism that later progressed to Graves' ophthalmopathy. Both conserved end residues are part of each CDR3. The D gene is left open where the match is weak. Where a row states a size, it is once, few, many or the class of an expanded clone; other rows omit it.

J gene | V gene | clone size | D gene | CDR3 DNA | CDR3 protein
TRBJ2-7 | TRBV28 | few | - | TGTGCCAGCAGTTTGAGGACAATCCCCTACGAGCAGTACTTC | CASSLRTIPYEQYF
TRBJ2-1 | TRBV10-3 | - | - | TGTGCCATCAGCCCGGGAGCGGGCAATGAGCAGTTCTTC | CAISPGAGNEQFF
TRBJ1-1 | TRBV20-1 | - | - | TGCAGTGCTACGGCAGCATGGAACACTGAAGCTTTCTTT | CSATAAWNTEAFF
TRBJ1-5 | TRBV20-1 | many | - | TGCAGTGCCTCCTCCGCATTAGAGCCCCAGCATTTT | CSASSALEPQHF
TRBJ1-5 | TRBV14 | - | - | TGTGCCAGCAGCCAATCGGGGGGAATCAATCAGCCCCAGCATTTT | CASSQSGGINQPQHF
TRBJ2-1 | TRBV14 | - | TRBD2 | TGTGCCAGCAGCCATGGTCTAGCGGCAAATGAGCAGTTCTTC | CASSHGLAANEQFF
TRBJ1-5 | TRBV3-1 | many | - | TGTGCCAGCAGCCAGAGGAGTGGAGCTTATAGCAATCAGCCCCAGCATTTT | CASSQRSGAYSNQPQHF
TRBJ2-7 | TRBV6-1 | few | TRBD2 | TGTGCCAGCACCCGACTAGCGGGAGAGGGCTACGAGCAGTACTTC | CASTRLAGEGYEQYF
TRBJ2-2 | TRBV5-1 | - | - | TGCGCCAGCAGCTTCTACAGGGACACCGGGGAGCTGTTTTTT | CASSFYRDTGELFF
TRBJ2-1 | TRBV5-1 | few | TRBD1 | TGCGCCAGCAGCTCAACAACGGACAGGGGTGAGCAGTTCTTC | CASSSTTDRGEQFF
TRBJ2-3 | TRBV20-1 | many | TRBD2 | TGCAGTGCTAGGGGGACTAGCGGGAGTGCAGATACGCAGTATTTT | CSARGTSGSADTQYF
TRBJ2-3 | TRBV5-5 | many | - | TGTGCCAGCAGCTTTGGGAACCCCACAGATACGCAGTATTTT | CASSFGNPTDTQYF
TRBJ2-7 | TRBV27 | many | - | TGTGCCAGCAGCCTTACAGCCTCCTACGAGCAGTACTTC | CASSLTASYEQYF
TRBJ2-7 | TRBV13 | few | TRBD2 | TGTGCCAGCACCACCAGAGGTGGGACTAGCGGGACTAAAAGCTACGAGCAGTACTTC | CASTTRGGTSGTKSYEQYF
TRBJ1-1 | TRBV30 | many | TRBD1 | TGTGCCTCGATGACAGGGGTGAACACTGAAGCTTTCTTT | CASMTGVNTEAFF
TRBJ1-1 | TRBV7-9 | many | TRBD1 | TGTGCCAGCAGCTTAGATTCAGGGGGCACTGAAGCTTTCTTT | CASSLDSGGTEAFF
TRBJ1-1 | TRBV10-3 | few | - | TGTGCCATCAGCTCTGGGGCTGAAGCTTTCTTT | CAISSGAEAFF
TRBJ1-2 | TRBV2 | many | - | TGTGCCAGCACCCGAGTAGGGCATGGCTACACCTTC | CASTRVGHGYTF